The 10 T cell receptor beta chains below all came from one sample that was sequenced in a study of robustness of blood B and T cell sequencing. cDNA was made with a 5' template-switch oligo adding a universal priming site. A 12-nucleotide random UMI in the template-switch oligo labeled every cDNA molecule. TCRdb re-called the PCR reads through MiXCR, storing one row per CDR3 protein. The data contain around 1,500 distinct CDR3 sequences, roughly 56% of them singletons. mRNA, not genomic DNA, served as the source for TCR beta repertoires. Sequencing used peripheral blood. The source is a human donor in good health.

This clonotype occurred a few times. The chain employs TRBV12-3 or TRBV12-4 and TRBJ2-7; 7 bases align to TRBD1. The CDR3 spans 13 residues. Trimming removed 6 bases from V and 6 bases from J; junction bases left unmatched: 8. The CDR3 reads CASRQQGIGEQYF. In DNA, the CDR3 is TGTGCCAGCAGGCAACAGGGGATCGGCGAGCAGTACTTC.

V usage is TRBV20-1 and J usage is TRBJ1-1, with D possibly TRBD1 on 5 matching bases. The germline gives CDR1 DFQATT, CDR2 SNEGSKA (reference sequence). The CDR3 sequence is 12 residues long. V gave up 6 bases and J gave up 0 bases, with 8 bases separating them. The CDR3 nucleotides are TGCAGTGCCCAGGGATTGAACACTGAAGCTTTCTTT. It translates to CSAQGLNTEAFF.

This clonotype is a singleton in its sample. The chain is built from TRBV19 and TRBJ2-7; D perhaps matches TRBD1 (6 bases). CDR1 is LNHDA, CDR2 SQIVND, per germline (reference sequence). CDR3 size: 13 residues. Trimming took 4 bases from V and 0 from J, leaving 7 bases between them. The CDR3 sequence: CASSRTVSYEQYF. The CDR3 nucleotides are TGTGCCAGTAGTAGGACAGTCTCCTACGAGCAGTACTTC.

The genes are TRBV15 and TRBJ1-5, with D uncertain. The V end lost 0 bases, the J end lost 7 bases, and 13 bases lay between the germline ends. Germline assignment: CDR1 LNHNV and CDR2 YYDKDF (reference sequence). CDR3 length: 15 amino acids. CDR3 nucleotide sequence: TGTGCCACCAGCAGAGATTGGGAGGGCGGCCAGCCCCAGCATTTT. It specifies CATSRDWEGGQPQHF.

V and J are TRBV24-1 and TRBJ1-2; D is perhaps TRBD1 (6 bases). The germline V and J ends were trimmed by 2 bases and 1 base, with 19 bases remaining between them. The CDR3 has 18 amino acids. From germline, CDR1 is KGHDR and CDR2 SFDVKD. CDR3 amino acids: CATSDSGAGARLNYGYTF. The CDR3 nucleotides are TGTGCCACCAGTGATTCCGGGGCAGGGGCACGACTTAACTATGGCTACACCTTC.

This rearrangement joins TRBV14 to TRBJ1-2; D gene unclear. The CDR3 totals 14 residues. The V gene lost 1 base and the J gene lost 4 bases, with 10 bases spanning the gap. CDR1 SGHDN and CDR2 FVKESK come from the germline V gene. The CDR3 DNA follows: TGTGCCAGCAGCCAAGGTTTAGGCCCCTATGGCTACACCTTC. As protein: CASSQGLGPYGYTF. Complete variable domain (other parts from reference TRBV14 and TRBJ1-2): EAGVTQFPSHSVIEKGQTVTLRCDPISGHDNLYWYRRVMGKEIKFLLHFVKESKQDESGMPNNRFLAERTGGTYSTLKVQPAELEDSGVYFCASSQGLGPYGYTFGSGTRLTVV.

This CDR3 reads CASSAYYGGDTQYF. The CDR3 DNA reads TGCGCCAGCAGCGCATACTACGGGGGGGATACGCAGTATTTT. This rearrangement joins TRBV5-1 to TRBJ2-3; 7 bases align to TRBD2. V lost 4 bases, J lost 6 bases, and 8 bases stayed unmatched. Germline loops: CDR1 SGHRS, CDR2 YFSETQ. The CDR3 runs 14 residues.

This clonotype was observed a few times. This sequence joins TRBV6-2 or TRBV6-3 and TRBJ2-2, with D unresolved. The CDR3 has 11 amino acids. Germline V gene sequence: CDR1 MNHEY, CDR2 SVGEGT. V was clipped by 7 bases and J by 6 bases, with 6 bases between them. The CDR3 sequence is CASTFPGELFF. The CDR3 DNA is TGTGCCAGCACATTCCCCGGGGAGCTGTTTTTT.

The chain is built from TRBV3-1 and TRBJ1-5, with D uncertain. The CDR3 has 15 residues. The V end lost 0 bases, the J end lost 0 bases, and 6 bases lay between the germline ends. Germline V lookup: CDR1 LGHDT, CDR2 YNNKEL (reference sequence). CDR3 sequence (DNA): TGTGCCAGCAGCCAAGATGGGTTTAGCAATCAGCCCCAGCATTTT. Encoded protein: CASSQDGFSNQPQHF.

Only a few counts were recorded for this clonotype. The gene calls are TRBV20-1 and TRBJ1-2; D uncertain. CDR1 is DFQATT, CDR2 SNEGSKA, per germline (reference sequence). V lost 4 bases and J lost 1, with 10 bases in between. The CDR3 has 13 amino acids. The CDR3 nucleotides read TGCAGTGCTAACAGAAACTATAACTATGGCTACACCTTC. This sequence encodes CSANRNYNYGYTF.